This T cell receptor beta chain appears in the sequencing data of a study of shared clonotypes between healthy human individuals. Findings and limits, study-wide: Collection of samples was limited to blood; tissue repertoires likely differ.

Of note for this clone: Its antigen is not known. The same CDR3 is also encoded by other DNA sequences in this sample.

Original handling: Junction-only immunoSEQ data arrived without quality scores, meaning filtering differed. Libraries were prepared by immunoSEQ multiplex PCR; TCRdb keeps only in-frame clonotypes and omits some of them. The DNA was the basis for D and trimming; V, J and clone size are from that table. The data contain roughly 770,000 clones, approximately 97% of them singletons. Positive CCR7 selection of CD45RO-negative cells yielded the naive CD8 cells, and terminally differentiated effector memory CD45RA+ cells were excluded. The specimen was naive CD8+ T cells sorted from blood. The receptor comes from a man aged 25-40 years in good health.

The CDR3 DNA reads TGTGCCAGCAGCTTAGTAAGTGACTCCTACGAGCAGTACTTC. It encodes CASSLVSDSYEQYF. The chain uses TRBV7-6 and TRBJ2-7; D is uncertain. This CDR3 has 14 residues. The V gene lost 1 base and the J gene lost 0 bases, with 7 bases spanning the gap. Germline loops: CDR1 SGHVS, CDR2 FNYEAQ.